The present entry profiles one T cell receptor beta chain with its context. This sample is drawn from a study of blood T cell repertoires in COVID-19. Study-level background: Samples came from the United States, Italy and Spain, spanning acute and convalescent COVID-19. PBMCs, B-cell-depleted T cells, or T cells were the source of the cDNA or gDNA that made up the material.

The germline V gene has CDR1 SGHVS and CDR2 FQNEAQ. V was shortened by 0 bases and J by 6 bases, with 9 bases between the two germline ends. This CDR3 has 14 residues. Assay: immunoSEQ multiplex PCR; the TCRdb copy retains only in-frame clones and omits some. The top ten clones hold roughly 3% of a sample with approximately 340,000 clones, around 83% of them seen once. Sample: peripheral blood. The TCR sequence derives from a man between 25 and 39 years old with active or convalescent COVID-19. The chain recombines TRBV7-8 with TRBJ2-1; weak D call: TRBD1 (6 bases). The CDR3 coding sequence is TGTGCCAGCAGCTTAGCCGGGACAATCAATGAGCAGTTCTTC. It translates to CASSLAGTINEQFF.